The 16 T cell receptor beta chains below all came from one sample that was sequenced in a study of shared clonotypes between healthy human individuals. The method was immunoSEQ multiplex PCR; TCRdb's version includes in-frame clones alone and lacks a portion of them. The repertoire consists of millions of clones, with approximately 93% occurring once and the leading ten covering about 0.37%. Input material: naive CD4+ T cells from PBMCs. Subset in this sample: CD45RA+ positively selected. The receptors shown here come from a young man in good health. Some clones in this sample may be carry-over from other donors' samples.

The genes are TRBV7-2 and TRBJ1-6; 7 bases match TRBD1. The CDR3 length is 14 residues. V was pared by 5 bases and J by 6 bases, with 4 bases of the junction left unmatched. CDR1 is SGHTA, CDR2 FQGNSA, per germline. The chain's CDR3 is CASSTRQGNSPLHF. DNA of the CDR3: TGTGCCAGCAGCACCCGACAGGGTAATTCACCCCTCCACTTT.

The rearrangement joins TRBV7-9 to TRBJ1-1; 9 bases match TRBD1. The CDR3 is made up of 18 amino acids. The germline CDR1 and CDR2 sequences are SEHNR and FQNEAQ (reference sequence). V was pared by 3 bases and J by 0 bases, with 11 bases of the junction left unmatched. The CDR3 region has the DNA TGTGCCAGCAGCTTCAAGAGTACAGGGGGCGGAATGAACACTGAAGCTTTCTTT. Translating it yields CASSFKSTGGGMNTEAFF. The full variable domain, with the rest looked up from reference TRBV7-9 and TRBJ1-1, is DTGVSQNPRHKITKRGQNVTFRCDPISEHNRLYWYRQTLGQGPEFLTYFQNEAQLEKSRLLSDRFSAERPKGSFSTLEIQRTEQGDSAMYLCASSFKSTGGGMNTEAFFGQGTRLTVV.

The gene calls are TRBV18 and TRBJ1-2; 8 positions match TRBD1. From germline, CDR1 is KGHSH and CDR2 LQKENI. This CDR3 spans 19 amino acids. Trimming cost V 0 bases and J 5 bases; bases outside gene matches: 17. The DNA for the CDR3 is TGTGCCAGCTCACCACCGTCAGGGGGCCTCTCTGCGGGACGTTATGGCTACACCTTC. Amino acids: CASSPPSGGLSAGRYGYTF. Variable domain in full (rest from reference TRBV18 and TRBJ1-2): NAGVMQNPRHLVRRRGQEARLRCSPMKGHSHVYWYRQLPEEGLKFMVYLQKENIIDESGMPKERFSAEFPKEGPSILRIQQVVRGDSAAYFCASSPPSGGLSAGRYGYTFGSGTRLTVV.

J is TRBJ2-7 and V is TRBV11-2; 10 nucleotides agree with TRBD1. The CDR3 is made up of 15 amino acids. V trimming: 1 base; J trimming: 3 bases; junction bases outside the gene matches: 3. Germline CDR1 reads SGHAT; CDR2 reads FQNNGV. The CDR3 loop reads CASSLVRTGGYEQYF. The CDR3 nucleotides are TGTGCCAGCAGCTTAGTCCGGACAGGGGGCTACGAGCAGTACTTC.

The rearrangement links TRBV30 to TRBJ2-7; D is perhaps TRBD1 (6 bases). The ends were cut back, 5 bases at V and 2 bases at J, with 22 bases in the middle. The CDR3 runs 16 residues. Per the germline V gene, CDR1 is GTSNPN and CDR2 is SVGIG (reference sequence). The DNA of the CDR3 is TGTGCCTGGGATCCTAGTCGGACAGATAGTCCCTACGAGCAGTACTTC. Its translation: CAWDPSRTDSPYEQYF. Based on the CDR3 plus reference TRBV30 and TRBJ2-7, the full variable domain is SQTIHQWPATLVQPVGSPLSLECTVEGTSNPNLYWYRQAAGRGLQLLFYSVGIGQISSEVPQNLSASRPQDRQFILSSKKLLLSDSGFYLCAWDPSRTDSPYEQYFGPGTRLTVT.

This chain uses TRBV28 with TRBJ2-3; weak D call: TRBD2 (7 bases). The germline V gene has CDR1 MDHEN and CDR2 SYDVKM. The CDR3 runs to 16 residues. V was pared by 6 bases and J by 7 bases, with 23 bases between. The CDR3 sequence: CASSNRGAGKANTQYF. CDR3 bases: TGTGCCAGCAGCAACCGGGGGGCAGGGAAGGCGAATACGCAGTATTTT.

CDR3 sequence (DNA): TGTGCCAGCAGCCACCTACAGAGAAACACTGAAGCTTTCTTT. This sequence encodes CASSHLQRNTEAFF. The chain combines TRBV4-2 with TRBJ1-1; D remains ambiguous. CDR1 is LGHNA, CDR2 YNFKEQ, per germline. Trimming left V 3 bases short and J 2 bases short, with 10 bases between. CDR3 length: 14 amino acids.

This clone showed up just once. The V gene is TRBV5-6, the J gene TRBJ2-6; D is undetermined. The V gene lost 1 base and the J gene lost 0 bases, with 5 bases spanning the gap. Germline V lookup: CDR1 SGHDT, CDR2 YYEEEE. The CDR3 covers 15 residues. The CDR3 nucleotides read TGTGCCAGCAGCTTGCCGGTCTCTGGGGCCAACGTCCTGACTTTC. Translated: CASSLPVSGANVLTF.

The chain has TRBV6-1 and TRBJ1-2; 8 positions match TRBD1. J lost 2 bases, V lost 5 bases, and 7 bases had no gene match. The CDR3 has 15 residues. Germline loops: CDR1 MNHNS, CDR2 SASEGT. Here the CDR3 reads CASSLEAGGNYGYTF. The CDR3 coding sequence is TGTGCCAGCAGTCTTGAGGCAGGGGGCAACTATGGCTACACCTTC.

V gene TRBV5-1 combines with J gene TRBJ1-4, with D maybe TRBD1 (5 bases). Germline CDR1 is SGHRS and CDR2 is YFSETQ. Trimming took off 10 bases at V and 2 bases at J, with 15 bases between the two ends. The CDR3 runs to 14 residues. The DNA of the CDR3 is TGCGCCCCCTTAGGGGCGCAGACTAATGAAAAACTGTTTTTT. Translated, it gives CAPLGAQTNEKLFF.

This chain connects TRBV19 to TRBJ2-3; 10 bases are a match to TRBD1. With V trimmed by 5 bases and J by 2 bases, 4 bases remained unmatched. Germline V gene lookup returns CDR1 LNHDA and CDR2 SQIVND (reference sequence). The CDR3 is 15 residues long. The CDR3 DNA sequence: TGTGCCAGTAGTTCGGGGACAGGGGCCACAGATACGCAGTATTTT. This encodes CASSSGTGATDTQYF.

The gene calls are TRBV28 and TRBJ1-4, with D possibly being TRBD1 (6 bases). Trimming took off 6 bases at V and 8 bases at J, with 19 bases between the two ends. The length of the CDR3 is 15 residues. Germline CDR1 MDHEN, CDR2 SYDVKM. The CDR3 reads CASRGAQRYREKLFF. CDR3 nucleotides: TGTGCCAGCAGGGGGGCCCAGAGGTACCGGGAAAAACTGTTTTTT.

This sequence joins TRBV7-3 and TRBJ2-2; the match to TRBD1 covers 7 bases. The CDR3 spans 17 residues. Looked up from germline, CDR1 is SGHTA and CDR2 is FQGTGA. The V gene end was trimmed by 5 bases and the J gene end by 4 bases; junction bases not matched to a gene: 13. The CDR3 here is CASSLNSVAGGTGELFF. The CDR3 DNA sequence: TGTGCCAGCAGCCTAAATAGCGTGGCAGGGGGCACCGGGGAGCTGTTTTTT.

The DNA of the CDR3 is TGTGCCAGCAGTTTAAACTTCGACAGGCAGGCTTTCTTT. Protein sequence: CASSLNFDRQAFF. V gene TRBV28 combines with J gene TRBJ1-1; tentative D call: TRBD1 (6 bases). This CDR3 is 13 amino acids long. V was cut by 2 bases and J by 11 bases, with 15 bases left in between. Per germline, CDR1 MDHEN and CDR2 SYDVKM.

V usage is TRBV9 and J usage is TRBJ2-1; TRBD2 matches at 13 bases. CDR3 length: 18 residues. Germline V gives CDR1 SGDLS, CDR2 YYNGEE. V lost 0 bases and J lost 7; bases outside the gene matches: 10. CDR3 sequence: CASSVALAGGKFGNEQFF. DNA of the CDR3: TGTGCCAGCAGCGTAGCACTAGCGGGAGGGAAATTTGGGAATGAGCAGTTCTTC.

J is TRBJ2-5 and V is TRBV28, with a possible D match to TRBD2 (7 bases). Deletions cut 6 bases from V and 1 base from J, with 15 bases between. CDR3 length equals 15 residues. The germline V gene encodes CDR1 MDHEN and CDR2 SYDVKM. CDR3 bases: TGTGCCAGCAGCCCGAGGGGGGGGATCCAAGAGACCCAGTACTTC. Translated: CASSPRGGIQETQYF.